The clone carrying this TCR beta chain was seen at least ten times. One junction end does not reproduce the germline sequence, and a read error may be involved. The sample is drawn from a study of Graves' ophthalmopathy and Graves' hyperthyroidism. Investigators amplified TCR beta CDR3 regions from RNA transcripts. In the first round, RT-PCR was carried out with HTBI primers, and a multiplex PCR formed the second round. TCRdb reprocessed the multiplex PCR reads with MiXCR, giving one entry per CDR3 protein. The profile shows about 1.1 million distinct CDR3 sequences, 35% to 40% of them singletons. The CDR3 length is 14 residues. Germline V gene data show CDR1 as SNHLY and CDR2 as FYNNEI.

V usage is TRBV2 and J usage is TRBJ1-1; D call uncertain. The sequenced material came from peripheral blood or thyroid tissue (not recorded which). The TCR originated in an adult man with Graves' hyperthyroidism. The CDR3 protein is CASSQGLSNTEAFF. The CDR3 region has the DNA TGCGCCAGCAGCCAAGGGTTGTCGAACACTGAAGCTTTCTTT.